This T cell receptor (beta chain) was retrieved from a study of shared clonotypes between healthy human individuals (dated by TCRdb to 2020 to 2021). About the investigation overall: Two women and a few men aged 18 to 49 years were included in the cohort. For each donor, CD4 naive and CD4 memory were each run on three plates, CD8 naive on two plates, and CD8 memory on one plate. Blood TCR repertoires of 5 or 6 healthy adults were deeply sequenced to estimate repertoire size and the extent of clonotype sharing between individuals. Libraries were prepared and TCR repertoires were sequenced by different laboratories using diverse techniques, in order to increase sequencing depth and limit assay-specific biases. Each donor's leukapheresis produced roughly between roughly 0.9 and 9 billion PBMCs.

Using the deep immunoSEQ assay, TCR CDR3 regions were amplified from genomic DNA by multiplex PCR. For each cell subset, the extracted genomic DNA was distributed evenly across all wells of several immunoSEQ 96-well plates, and each plate served as one replicate. For sorted subsets, approximately 210 ng of genomic DNA, equivalent to 25,000 to 30,000 T cell genomes, went into each replicate PCR. Purified libraries were quantified with a Qubit 3.0 fluorometer, sized on a Bioanalyzer 2100, and re-quantified with the KAPA Library Quantification kit. Every immunoSEQ 96-well plate was sequenced on a separate single-read 150-cycle Illumina NextSeq 550 flow cell. Processing in the source paper ran as follows. Because the immunoSEQ output included only junctional sequences and no quality scores, the filtering could not be the same as the filtering used for full-length reads. To assign V/J genes and CDR3, sequences were annotated using PyIR, a Python wrapper for IgBLAST v1.9, with IMGT germline references. Reads were removed for weak V/J assignments (E-value above 1e-6), missing CDR3, stop codons, out-of-frame junctions, or ambiguous translated residues. V3J clonotypes were defined by identical inferred V gene, J gene, and CDR3 amino acid sequence. Percentage overlap between repertoires was calculated by dividing the number of shared unique clonotypes by the size of the smaller repertoire. Richness of each repertoire was evaluated using RTK rarefaction, the Chao1 estimator, and Recon v2.1 estimates of unobserved clonotypes. Generation probabilities were computed with OLGA for all TCRbeta clonotypes obtained by the gDNA method from a few donors. Sourced from immuneACCESS, this table was stored by TCRdb with only in-frame sequences that have V and J called. A share of the clones is absent; for the studies checked, an unresolved V gene accounts for under half, and the remainder has no known explanation. V, J and clone size reflect that table, while D and trimming were determined from the DNA. The sample data list about 1.9 million clones, and 85% to 95% of these were observed just once. Of the sample, over 1.5% is held by the ten largest clones.

CD8 naive samples were CD45RO-negative cells positively selected for CCR7, giving a CD45RA+CCR7+ population that excluded TemRA cells. The donors were healthy, HIV-negative adults who had no recently reported acute infections or vaccinations. Every donor was a Caucasian adult residing in Nashville, Tennessee, USA. After blood collection by leukapheresis, PBMCs were isolated using Ficoll-Histopaque density gradient centrifugation and then cryopreserved in the vapor phase of liquid nitrogen. Purity and quantity of every magnetically sorted T cell population were checked by analytical flow cytometry. From each sorted fraction, genomic DNA was isolated and quantified by UV absorbance on a Nanodrop 2000c. The CDR3 has 16 amino acids, counting the end cysteine and phenylalanine. Here the CDR3 DNA is all that survives: 48 bases in frame from base 1. Germline trimming: 5 bases from V, 4 bases from J; junction bases outside gene matches: 8. The germline V gene (reference sequence) specifies SEHNR as CDR1 and FQNEAQ as CDR2.

As for this clone: Its antigen has not been determined. Base-call qualities are not available, and no considerably larger clone is one nucleotide away.

Overall results and qualifications from the work: Sampling was restricted to blood, and TCR repertoires in tissue are likely to differ from TCR repertoires in blood. Estimated clonotype richness was generally larger for naive than for memory subsets. Incomplete sequencing was indicated by rarefaction of sorted-subset datasets, despite the large sequencing depth. Higher generation probabilities were observed for clonotypes shared by all four sorted-subset donors than for non-shared clonotypes. When a few donors were compared, the shared fraction of clonotypes was 5% to 6.5% for naive CD4, roughly 3.4% for naive CD8, 2% to 2.5% for memory CD4, and around 0.37% for memory CD8. Pairwise subsampling indicated that sequencing depth was expected to affect the degree of clonotype sharing among donors. The small number of donors limited the genetic and exposure-history diversity represented.

The source material was naive CD8+ T cells from PBMCs. The sample's cell subset or site label, decoded: CD45RA+CCR7+. The receptor was isolated from a young man in good health. Some clones in this sample may be carry-over from other donors' samples. The sequence joins TRBV7-9 to TRBJ2-7; 13 bases in the junction line up with TRBD2. The CDR3 corresponds to CASSDPGTSGTYEQYF. At the DNA level, the sequence is TGTGCCAGCAGCGACCCCGGGACTAGCGGGACATACGAGCAGTACTTC.